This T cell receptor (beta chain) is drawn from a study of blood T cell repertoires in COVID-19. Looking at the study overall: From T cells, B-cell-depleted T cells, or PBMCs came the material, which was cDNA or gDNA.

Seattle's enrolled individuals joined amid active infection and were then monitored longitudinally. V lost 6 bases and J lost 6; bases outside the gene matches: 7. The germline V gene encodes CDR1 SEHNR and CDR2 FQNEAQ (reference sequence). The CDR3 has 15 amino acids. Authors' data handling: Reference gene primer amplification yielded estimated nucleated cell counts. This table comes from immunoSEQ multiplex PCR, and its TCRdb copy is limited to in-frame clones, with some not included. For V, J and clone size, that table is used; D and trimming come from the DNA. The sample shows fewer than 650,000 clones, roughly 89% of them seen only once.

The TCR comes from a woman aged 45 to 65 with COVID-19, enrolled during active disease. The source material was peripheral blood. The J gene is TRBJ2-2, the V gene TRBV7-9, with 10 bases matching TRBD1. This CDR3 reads CASSRDRGRSGELFF. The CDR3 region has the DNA TGTGCCAGCAGTCGAGACAGGGGGCGCTCCGGGGAGCTGTTTTTT.